Listed here are 28 T cell receptor beta chains from one sample, sequenced in a study of early T cells in non-severe SARS-CoV-2 infection. Using its own MiXCR run on the 5' RACE reads, TCRdb lists one record per CDR3 protein. This sample carries 50,000 to 70,000 distinct CDR3 sequences, more than 5.5% of them seen once, and the ten largest clones take more than 3%. Sequenced material: whole blood, taken at baseline. These receptors all stem from an adult who was a healthcare worker with PCR-confirmed SARS-CoV-2 infection or an uninfected control (not recorded which).

This clonotype was observed at least ten times. The chain has TRBV29-1 and TRBJ1-1; D is undetermined. CDR3 length: 12 amino acids. Germline V gene lookup returns CDR1 SQVTM and CDR2 ANQGSEA. Trimming cost V 4 bases and J 0 bases, with 6 bases left between them. CDR3 in amino acids: CSVGQMNTEAFF. In nucleotides, the CDR3 is TGCAGCGTTGGCCAGATGAACACTGAAGCTTTCTTT.

In its sample, this clonotype was seen many times. This chain joins TRBV7-8 and TRBJ1-5; possible D gene TRBD1, 6 bases. Germline lookup yields CDR1 SGHVS and CDR2 FQNEAQ. The CDR3 runs to 17 residues. The germline V and J ends were trimmed by 5 bases and 4 bases, with 21 bases remaining between them. CDR3 sequence: CASSAMGGQLSNQPQHF. Written as DNA, the CDR3 is TGTGCCAGCAGCGCGATGGGAGGACAGCTCTCTAATCAGCCCCAGCATTTT.

This clonotype was found many times. The chain employs TRBV21-1 and TRBJ1-5; TRBD1, the table's D call, lacks a check against the DNA. TRBV21-1 is deemed a pseudogene. The CDR3 loop spans 14 amino acids. CDR3 bases: TGTGCCAGCAGCAAACTGACAGGGGAACAGCCCCAGCATTTT. This codes for CASSKLTGEQPQHF.

This clonotype was observed at least ten times. The chain links TRBV12-3 or TRBV12-4 to TRBJ2-2; D is ambiguous. The CDR3 has 12 amino acids. V gave up 7 bases and J gave up 3 bases, with 6 bases separating them. CDR3 bases: TGTGCCAGCATTCCTTACACCGGGGAGCTGTTTTTT. This sequence encodes CASIPYTGELFF.

This clonotype was seen many times. This chain links TRBV7-9 with TRBJ1-2; D is possibly TRBD1 (6 bases). The CDR3 is made up of 13 amino acids. V was pared by 4 bases and J by 6 bases, with 12 bases between. The germline CDR1 and CDR2 sequences are SEHNR and FQNEAQ (reference sequence). CDR3 loop: CASSYGTYDGYTF. The CDR3 coding sequence is TGTGCCAGCAGCTACGGGACATACGATGGCTACACCTTC.

This clonotype has at least ten counts. The chain links TRBV20-1 to TRBJ2-3, with a tentative D call TRBD1 (5 bases). CDR3 length: 12 residues. The V end lost 7 bases, the J end lost 1 base, and 9 bases lay between the germline ends. Germline assignment: CDR1 DFQATT and CDR2 SNEGSKA (reference sequence). CDR3 nucleotides: TGCAGTGGGGGCATAGGCACAGATACGCAGTATTTT. It yields the protein CSGGIGTDTQYF.

V usage is TRBV7-2 and J usage is TRBJ2-3, with TRBD1 as a possible D gene (5 bases). The CDR3 has 16 amino acids. Germline V gene data show CDR1 as SGHTA and CDR2 as FQGNSA. The ends were cut back, 1 base at V and 0 bases at J, with 11 bases in the middle. The CDR3: CASSLVARVSTDTQYF. The DNA for the CDR3 is TGTGCCAGCAGCTTAGTGGCCAGGGTTAGCACAGATACGCAGTATTTT. The full variable domain, rest sourced from reference TRBV7-2 and TRBJ2-3, is GAGVSQSPSNKVTEKGKDVELRCDPISGHTALYWYRQSLGQGLEFLIYFQGNSAPDKSGLPSDRFSAERTGGSVSTLTIQRTQQEDSAVYLCASSLVARVSTDTQYFGPGTRLTVL.

This clonotype was recorded a few times. V gene TRBV28 combines with J gene TRBJ2-3; 11 bases match TRBD2. The CDR3 contains 14 residues. Germline V lookup: CDR1 MDHEN, CDR2 SYDVKM. V gave up 7 bases and J gave up 7 bases; unmatched junction bases: 7. CDR3 loop: CASMTSGVLYTQYF. The CDR3 DNA reads as TGTGCCAGCATGACTAGCGGGGTCCTCTATACGCAGTATTTT.

This clonotype showed up many times. This chain joins TRBV18 and TRBJ1-5; no clear D gene. Germline CDR1 reads KGHSH; CDR2 reads LQKENI. The CDR3 spans 15 residues. Trimming left V 2 bases short and J 0 bases short, with 8 bases between. The CDR3 is CASSPNGDSNQPQHF. The CDR3 DNA is TGTGCCAGCTCACCAAACGGCGATAGCAATCAGCCCCAGCATTTT.

The chain joins TRBV10-2 to TRBJ2-1; 11 bases are a match to TRBD2. CDR1 WSHSY and CDR2 SAAADI come from the germline V gene. V dropped 10 bases and J dropped 2; count of bases not matched to a gene: 4. There are 14 residues in the CDR3. The CDR3 DNA follows: TGCGCCATTATGACTAGCGGGACCTACAATGAGCAGTTCTTC. Translated: CAIMTSGTYNEQFF.

This clonotype came up many times. The V gene is TRBV12-3 or TRBV12-4, the J gene TRBJ1-1; a possible D gene is TRBD1 (5 bases). There are 15 residues in the CDR3. V was clipped by 3 bases and J by 1 base, with 12 bases between them. In DNA form, the CDR3 reads TGTGCCAGCAGTTTCCTCTCAAGGGGGAACACTGAAGCTTTCTTT. Protein: CASSFLSRGNTEAFF.

At least ten counts were recorded for this clonotype. The chain is built from TRBV7-9 and TRBJ2-7, with D uncertain. Trimming stripped 3 bases from V and 6 bases from J, with 6 bases between. Germline V lookup: CDR1 SEHNR, CDR2 FQNEAQ (reference sequence). There are 11 residues in the CDR3. The CDR3 DNA reads as TGTGCCAGCAGCTTCAGTGGCGAGCAGTACTTC. Residues: CASSFSGEQYF.

This clonotype was counted ten times or more. The rearrangement links TRBV12-3 or TRBV12-4 to TRBJ1-3; TRBD1 agrees at 8 bases. There are 15 residues in the CDR3. With 6 bases clipped from V and 0 bases from J, the junction kept 4 bases outside the gene matches. The CDR3 region has the DNA TGTGCCAGCAGCATGACAGGGGCCTCTGGAAACACCATATATTTT. Protein product: CASSMTGASGNTIYF.

This clonotype was recorded many times. The CDR3 DNA follows: TGCGCCAGCAGGCGTAGCGGGAGCGTTTACAATGAGCAGTTCTTC. It translates to CASRRSGSVYNEQFF. This chain uses TRBV5-1 with TRBJ2-1; 9 bases align to TRBD2. The germline V gene encodes CDR1 SGHRS and CDR2 YFSETQ. V lost 5 bases and J lost 4; bases outside the gene matches: 7. There are 15 residues in the CDR3.

V gene TRBV24-1 combines with J gene TRBJ2-5; 7 bases fit TRBD1. Unmatched junction bases numbered 3, after V lost 1 base and J lost 5 bases. The CDR3 length is 14 residues. CDR1 KGHDR and CDR2 SFDVKD come from the germline V gene. Here the CDR3 DNA reads TGTGCCACCAGTGATTTTACAGGGGTGGAGACCCAGTACTTC. It is translated as CATSDFTGVETQYF.

The table lists this clonotype with a few counts. The chain uses TRBV6-2 or TRBV6-3 and TRBJ2-7; TRBD1 or TRBD2 may be the D gene (5 bases each). Germline assignment: CDR1 MNHEY and CDR2 SVGEGT. V lost 6 bases, J lost 5 bases, and 17 bases lay in between. This CDR3 region has 14 residues. This chain's CDR3 is CASSPPGHPNEQYF. The CDR3 bases are TGTGCCAGCAGCCCCCCGGGGCATCCAAACGAGCAGTACTTC.

This clonotype has ten or more counts. The genes are TRBV4-3 and TRBJ2-1, with D unresolved. The CDR3 runs to 16 residues. V lost 0 bases, J lost 1 base, and 10 bases lay in between. The V gene's germline CDR1 is LGHNA and CDR2 YSLEER. CDR3 residues: CASSQDHGFSYNEQFF. DNA of the CDR3: TGCGCCAGCAGCCAAGATCATGGGTTTTCCTACAATGAGCAGTTCTTC.

The rearrangement uses TRBV12-3 or TRBV12-4 and TRBJ2-1; D gene ambiguous. Trimming took off 5 bases at V and 0 bases at J, with 14 bases between the two ends. CDR3 length equals 16 residues. CDR3 sequence: CASSRNKPSSYNEQFF. CDR3 sequence (DNA): TGTGCCAGCAGTCGAAACAAGCCAAGCTCCTACAATGAGCAGTTCTTC.

This clonotype came up many times. J is TRBJ1-4 and V is TRBV13; D unclear. Trimming removed 0 bases at V and 5 bases at J, with 7 bases between. Germline assignment: CDR1 PRHDT and CDR2 FYEKMQ (reference sequence). The CDR3 is 14 residues long. The CDR3 is CASSLGGENEKLFF. The DNA of the CDR3 is TGTGCCAGCAGCTTAGGGGGAGAAAATGAAAAACTGTTTTTT.

This clonotype was seen at least ten times. The J gene is TRBJ2-7, the V gene TRBV20-1, with D perhaps being TRBD1 or TRBD2 (6 bases each). CDR1 DFQATT and CDR2 SNEGSKA come from the germline V gene (reference sequence). The V end was cut by 6 bases, the J end by 3 bases, with 15 bases between. The CDR3 spans 13 residues. The CDR3 region is CSARLGGFYEQYF. As DNA, the CDR3 is TGCAGTGCCAGACTCGGGGGCTTCTACGAGCAGTACTTC.

This clonotype was picked up many times. In DNA form, the CDR3 reads TGTGCCATCAGAGGACAGGGGGTCTACGAGCAGTACTTC. Its translation: CAIRGQGVYEQYF. The chain combines TRBV10-3 with TRBJ2-7; TRBD1 matches 10 bases. The CDR3 totals 13 residues. CDR1 ENHRY and CDR2 SYGVKD come from the germline V gene. With V trimmed by 6 bases and J by 3 bases, 2 bases remained unmatched.

The chain uses TRBV5-1 and TRBJ2-5; perhaps TRBD1 as D (6 bases). This CDR3 has 13 residues. Germline V gene lookup returns CDR1 SGHRS and CDR2 YFSETQ. Trimming cost V 3 bases and J 4 bases, with 10 bases left between them. CDR3 in amino acids: CASSWQGRETQYF. The CDR3 DNA follows: TGCGCCAGCAGCTGGCAGGGGAGAGAGACCCAGTACTTC.

This clonotype was recorded many times. The rearrangement uses TRBV12-3 or TRBV12-4 and TRBJ2-1, with 7 nucleotides matching TRBD1. This CDR3 contains 16 residues. The V segment lost 4 bases and the J segment 2 bases; nucleotides outside the gene matches: 8. The CDR3: CASSSRVQGAYNEQFF. The DNA of the CDR3 is TGTGCCAGCAGTTCGAGGGTCCAGGGGGCCTACAATGAGCAGTTCTTC.

There are many counts of this clonotype. The chain employs TRBV7-9 and TRBJ2-1, with 8 bases lining up with TRBD2. The CDR3 contains 12 residues. V shed 7 bases, J shed 6 bases, and the junction held 2 bases outside the gene matches. Germline V gene lookup returns CDR1 SEHNR and CDR2 FQNEAQ (reference sequence). Here the CDR3 reads CASTREVNEQFF. The DNA for the CDR3 is TGTGCCAGCACGCGGGAGGTCAATGAGCAGTTCTTC.

The rearrangement links TRBV5-1 to TRBJ2-1; tentatively, D is TRBD1 or TRBD2 (5 bases each). CDR1 SGHRS and CDR2 YFSETQ come from the germline V gene. This CDR3 has 15 amino acids. V dropped 5 bases and J dropped 3 bases, with 15 bases sitting between them. CDR3 protein: CASSSVEGYYNEQFF. CDR3 nucleotides: TGCGCCAGCAGTTCGGTCGAGGGGTACTACAATGAGCAGTTCTTC.

The CDR3 region has the DNA TGTGCCAGCAGCTTCGATAGGGAGCAGTACTTC. Translation: CASSFDREQYF. The gene calls are TRBV28 and TRBJ2-7; D is undetermined. Germline V gene lookup returns CDR1 MDHEN and CDR2 SYDVKM. The V gene lost 6 bases and the J gene lost 7 bases, with 10 bases spanning the gap. The CDR3 spans 11 residues.

This clonotype has more than one count but fewer than ten. J is TRBJ2-7 and V is TRBV28, with a possible D match to TRBD2 (5 bases). This CDR3 has 17 residues. CDR1 is MDHEN and CDR2 is SYDVKM in the germline V gene. V lost 2 bases and J lost 0, with 17 bases in between. The CDR3 protein is CASSLASRLDSSYEQYF. In DNA form, the CDR3 reads TGTGCCAGCAGTTTAGCTAGCCGCCTCGATAGCTCCTACGAGCAGTACTTC.

This clonotype has at least ten counts. This rearrangement joins TRBV3-1 to TRBJ1-2, with D unclear. This CDR3 region has 13 residues. The ends were cut back, 4 bases at V and 3 bases at J, with 9 bases in the middle. Germline loops: CDR1 LGHDT, CDR2 YNNKEL (reference sequence). The DNA for the CDR3 is TGTGCCAGCAGCCTGCGGGGATACTATGGCTACACCTTC. Its translation: CASSLRGYYGYTF.